A selection of T cell receptor beta chains follows, all from one sample in a study of blood T cell repertoires in COVID-19. The assay was immunoSEQ multiplex PCR, and TCRdb's table has in-frame clones only and misses some. The data show 150,000 to 250,000 clones, 85% to 95% seen once. The sample was peripheral blood. The receptors shown here come from a man aged 25 to 40 with COVID-19, enrolled during active disease. CDR3s include the opening cysteine and the closing phenylalanine or tryptophan. The D gene is left open where the match is weak. A row's size may be missing; if present it is once, few, many or a size class.

D gene: -; V gene: TRBV19; CDR3 length: 14; clone size: -; J gene: TRBJ1-1; CDR3 DNA: TGTGCCAGTAGTAGGGTTGGGGCAAACACTGAAGCTTTCTTT; CDR3 protein: CASSRVGANTEAFF
D gene: TRBD2; V gene: TRBV2; CDR3 length: 12; clone size: -; J gene: TRBJ2-3; CDR3 DNA: TGTGCCAGCAGTCGGGAGGCACGGCCGCAGTATTTT; CDR3 protein: CASSREARPQYF
D gene: TRBD1; V gene: TRBV27; CDR3 length: 14; clone size: few; J gene: TRBJ1-1; CDR3 DNA: TGTGCCAGCAGGCGGACAGGGACGAACACTGAAGCTTTCTTT; CDR3 protein: CASRRTGTNTEAFF
D gene: -; V gene: TRBV29-1; CDR3 length: 15; clone size: -; J gene: TRBJ1-3; CDR3 DNA: TGCAGCGTTGATGAGGGACACCTCTCTGGAAACACCATATATTTT; CDR3 protein: CSVDEGHLSGNTIYF
D gene: -; V gene: TRBV13; CDR3 length: 15; clone size: -; J gene: TRBJ2-3; CDR3 DNA: TGTGCCAGCAGCTTAGGCAGGGCTAGCACAGATACGCAGTATTTT; CDR3 protein: CASSLGRASTDTQYF
D gene: -; V gene: TRBV11-2; CDR3 length: 12; clone size: -; J gene: TRBJ2-5; CDR3 DNA: TGTGCCAGCAGCTTAGGGGCCGAGACCCAGTACTTC; CDR3 protein: CASSLGAETQYF
D gene: TRBD1; V gene: TRBV19; CDR3 length: 15; clone size: -; J gene: TRBJ1-2; CDR3 DNA: TGTGCCAGTAGTATAGGGACAGGGGGAGTCTATGGCTACACCTTC; CDR3 protein: CASSIGTGGVYGYTF
D gene: TRBD1; V gene: TRBV10-1; CDR3 length: 16; clone size: -; J gene: TRBJ1-3; CDR3 DNA: TGCGCCAGCAATGGCCAGGGGGTGGGTTTGGGAAACACCATATATTTT; CDR3 protein: CASNGQGVGLGNTIYF
D gene: -; V gene: TRBV4-1; CDR3 length: 15; clone size: -; J gene: TRBJ2-3; CDR3 DNA: TGCGCCAGCAGCCTCCAGGCCTCCGGCACAGATACGCAGTATTTT; CDR3 protein: CASSLQASGTDTQYF
D gene: TRBD2; V gene: TRBV11-2; CDR3 length: 15; clone size: -; J gene: TRBJ2-1; CDR3 DNA: TGTGCCAGCACCACAATAGCGGGGAGAGACAATGAGCAGTTCTTC; CDR3 protein: CASTTIAGRDNEQFF